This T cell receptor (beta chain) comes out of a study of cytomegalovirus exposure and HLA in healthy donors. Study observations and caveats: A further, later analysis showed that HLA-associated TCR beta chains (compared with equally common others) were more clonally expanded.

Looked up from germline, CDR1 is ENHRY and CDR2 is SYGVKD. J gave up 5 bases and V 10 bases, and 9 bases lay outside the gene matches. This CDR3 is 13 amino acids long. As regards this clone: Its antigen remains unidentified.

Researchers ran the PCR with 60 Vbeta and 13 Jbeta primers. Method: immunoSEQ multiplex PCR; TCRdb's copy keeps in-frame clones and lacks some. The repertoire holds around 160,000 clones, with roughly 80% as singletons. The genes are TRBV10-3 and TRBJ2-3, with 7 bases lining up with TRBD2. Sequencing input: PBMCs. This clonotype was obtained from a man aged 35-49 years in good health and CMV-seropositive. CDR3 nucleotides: TGTGCCACGGGCGCGGGAGCAGAAGATACGCAGTATTTT. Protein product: CATGAGAEDTQYF.